This TCR beta chain was captured in a study of early stage breast cancer tumors. For the study at large: ER+/PR+/HER2- status applied to about 80% of the 16 invasive breast tumors.

The repertoire was sequenced with immunoSEQ multiplex PCR; TCRdb's copy has only in-frame clones and lacks some. Among 25,000 to 30,000 clones listed, approximately 84% were seen once. Germline assignment: CDR1 KGHSH and CDR2 LQKENI. The CDR3 covers 11 residues. Trimming stripped 5 bases from V and 1 base from J, with 2 bases between. Worth noting for this clone: Antigen: not known.

Study results and caveats: Most shared enriched TCRB sequences were commonly generated ones. Comparing each tissue with blood distinguished tumor from normal in 14 of 16 patients.

The rearrangement joins TRBV18 to TRBJ2-5, with D hard to call. The clonotype was recovered from a person between 50 and 60 years old with breast cancer. Sequencing was carried out using blood. CDR3 bases: TGTGCCAGCTCAGTCCAAGAGACCCAGTACTTC. Protein: CASSVQETQYF.